This TCR beta chain was sequenced in a study of T cell changes during pregnancy in multiple sclerosis (dated by TCRdb to the late 2010s). Study-wide context: Changes in the T cell repertoire over the course of pregnancy were examined in this study in women with multiple sclerosis.

Receptor libraries were prepared by the immunoSEQ multiplex PCR assay. The clones in this table, taken by TCRdb from immuneACCESS, are in-frame only. Not every clone is retained; where verified, under half of the shortfall comes from an unresolved V gene, and the cause of the rest is unknown. The sample table lists just under 35,000 clones, approximately 91% of them with a count of one. 3.5% to 4.5% of the sample lies in the top ten. About this clone: Its antigen remains undetermined. Base qualities are not recorded, but no much larger clone differs from it by a single base.

The CDR3 holds 14 amino acids from the cysteine to the phenylalanine. Of all the DNA, just the CDR3 is kept, 42 bases in frame from base 1. CDR1 SGDLS and CDR2 YYNGEE are derived from the germline V gene. The junction carries 9 bases between V and J, which are trimmed by 0 bases and 3 bases respectively. The V gene is TRBV9 and the J gene is TRBJ2-5; TRBD1 is a weak D gene call, 6 bases matching. The TCR comes from a female donor in good health, enrolled as a control in a pregnancy study. Source: peripheral blood, taken in the second trimester of pregnancy. The DNA reads as follows: TGTGCCAGCAGCGTAGAAGGGGGTAAAGAGACCCAGTACTTC. The resulting protein is CASSVEGGKETQYF.